These T cell receptor beta chains were read from a single sample in a study of cytomegalovirus exposure and HLA in healthy donors. Method: immunoSEQ multiplex PCR; TCRdb's copy keeps in-frame clones and lacks some. The sample includes over 150,000 clones, approximately 82% seen only once; the top ten take approximately 1.2%. Sequenced sample: PBMCs. These TCRs come from a girl aged 2 to 10 in good health and CMV-seropositive. CDR3s include the opening cysteine and the closing phenylalanine or tryptophan. The order of the fields is clone size, V gene, J gene, D gene, CDR3 protein, CDR3 DNA. A D gene is named only where the DNA matches it firmly. Size is stated for part of the rows, as once, few or many counts, or as a class when the clone is expanded.

size: NA
V: TRBV5-1
J: TRBJ2-7
D: TRBD2
CDR3: CASSLFSGSYEQYF
DNA: TGCGCCAGCAGCTTGTTTAGCGGGAGTTACGAGCAGTACTTC

size: NA
V: TRBV29-1
J: TRBJ2-7
D: TRBD1
CDR3: CSVQRTGGYEQYF
DNA: TGCAGCGTCCAGAGGACAGGGGGCTACGAGCAGTACTTC

size: NA
V: TRBV13
J: TRBJ2-5
D: NA
CDR3: CASGARDYQETQYF
DNA: TGTGCCAGCGGGGCCCGGGACTACCAAGAGACCCAGTACTTC

size: NA
V: TRBV5-1
J: TRBJ2-3
D: TRBD1
CDR3: CASSLEGTGADTQYF
DNA: TGCGCCAGCAGCTTGGAGGGGACAGGGGCAGATACGCAGTATTTT

size: few
V: TRBV6-5
J: TRBJ1-1
D: TRBD1
CDR3: CASSQGAKAFF
DNA: TGTGCCAGCAGTCAGGGGGCTAAAGCTTTCTTT

size: once
V: TRBV10-3
J: TRBJ2-6
D: NA
CDR3: CAISWTVNSGANVLTF
DNA: TGTGCCATCAGTTGGACAGTTAACTCTGGGGCCAACGTCCTGACTTTC

size: few
V: TRBV25-1
J: TRBJ2-3
D: TRBD2
CDR3: CASSDSGGRTDTQYF
DNA: TGTGCCAGCAGTGATTCGGGGGGGCGCACAGATACGCAGTATTTT

size: NA
V: TRBV5-5
J: TRBJ2-7
D: TRBD2
CDR3: CASSLRAGGSYEQYF
DNA: TGTGCCAGCAGCTTAAGGGCGGGAGGGAGCTACGAGCAGTACTTC

size: NA
V: TRBV5-4
J: TRBJ2-3
D: NA
CDR3: CASRPGLPSTDTQYF
DNA: TGTGCCAGCAGACCGGGACTCCCTAGCACAGATACGCAGTATTTT

size: NA
V: TRBV5-1
J: TRBJ2-1
D: TRBD2
CDR3: CASSMGLAGVSYEQFF
DNA: TGCGCCAGCAGCATGGGACTAGCGGGAGTCTCCTATGAGCAGTTCTTC

size: once
V: TRBV28
J: TRBJ1-2
D: NA
CDR3: CASSFSPDGYTF
DNA: TGTGCCAGCAGTTTCTCACCGGATGGCTACACCTTC

size: NA
V: TRBV7-9
J: TRBJ2-5
D: NA
CDR3: CASSLARGAETQYF
DNA: TGTGCCAGCAGCTTAGCCCGGGGGGCAGAGACCCAGTACTTC

size: NA
V: TRBV5-4
J: TRBJ1-3
D: NA
CDR3: CASSLGGDLGNTIYF
DNA: TGTGCCAGCAGCTTAGGGGGGGACCTGGGGAACACCATATATTTT

size: once
V: TRBV21-1
J: TRBJ2-3
D: NA
CDR3: CASSKDGGVTDTQYF
DNA: TGTGCCAGCAGCAAAGACGGGGGGGTCACAGATACGCAGTATTTT

size: few
V: TRBV4-1
J: TRBJ2-1
D: TRBD2
CDR3: CASSRLAGGGEQFF
DNA: TGCGCCAGCAGTAGGCTAGCGGGAGGGGGTGAGCAGTTCTTC

size: few
V: TRBV5-6
J: TRBJ1-1
D: NA
CDR3: CASGDNPMNTEAFF
DNA: TGTGCCAGCGGGGACAACCCAATGAACACTGAAGCTTTCTTT

size: NA
V: TRBV27
J: TRBJ2-7
D: TRBD2
CDR3: CASSYLTSGGHEQYF
DNA: TGTGCCAGCAGTTACCTGACTAGCGGGGGCCACGAGCAGTACTTC

size: NA
V: TRBV5-1
J: TRBJ1-3
D: NA
CDR3: CASSLARLGANTIYF
DNA: TGCGCCAGCAGCTTGGCCAGATTGGGAGCTAACACCATATATTTT

size: few
V: TRBV27
J: TRBJ1-6
D: NA
CDR3: CASSFLNSPLHF
DNA: TGTGCCAGCAGTTTCCTAAATTCACCCCTCCACTTT

size: NA
V: TRBV7-9
J: TRBJ2-1
D: NA
CDR3: CASVLLADSSYNEQFF
DNA: TGTGCCAGCGTACTACTAGCTGACAGCTCCTACAATGAGCAGTTCTTC

size: NA
V: TRBV4-2
J: TRBJ2-3
D: TRBD2
CDR3: CASSREVGGLAEDTQYF
DNA: TGTGCCAGCAGCCGGGAAGTGGGGGGACTAGCGGAAGATACGCAGTATTTT

size: NA
V: TRBV5-1
J: TRBJ1-2
D: TRBD1
CDR3: CASSYGPGQGRSALGYTF
DNA: TGCGCCAGCAGCTACGGACCGGGACAGGGAAGAAGTGCTTTGGGCTACACCTTC